A selection of T cell receptor beta chains follows, all from one sample in a study of CD8+ T cells in alopecia areata. The protocol was immunoSEQ multiplex PCR, while the TCRdb copy is restricted to in-frame clones and leaves out a portion. The table lists around 35,000 clones, 55% of them singletons. The sequenced material came from NKG2D-high CD8+ T cells sorted from blood. These receptors originate from a human donor with alopecia areata. The conserved cysteine and the conserved F or W are not part of the CDR3 here. Fields, in order: V gene, J gene, CDR3 protein.

v_gene: TRBV7-8; j_gene: TRBJ2-3; CDR3aa: ASTTRGQESTDTQY
v_gene: TRBV4-1; j_gene: TRBJ2-1; CDR3aa: ASSQSPGVAEQF
v_gene: TRBV29-1; j_gene: TRBJ2-3; CDR3aa: SVDGDRGEDTQY
v_gene: TRBV6-5; j_gene: NA; CDR3aa: ASSTSDSYEQY
v_gene: TRBV5-1; j_gene: TRBJ2-7; CDR3aa: ASRPTGTGGGEQY
v_gene: TRBV9; j_gene: TRBJ2-5; CDR3aa: ASSVAGGGEETQY
v_gene: TRBV10-3; j_gene: TRBJ1-6; CDR3aa: AISEDRGGSPLH
v_gene: TRBV5-1; j_gene: TRBJ1-1; CDR3aa: ASTHGGEAF
v_gene: TRBV7-8; j_gene: TRBJ2-6; CDR3aa: ATFGGAGANVLT
v_gene: TRBV7-3; j_gene: TRBJ2-3; CDR3aa: ASSLTGSGAMDTQY
v_gene: TRBV4-3; j_gene: TRBJ2-3; CDR3aa: ASRRTSGRSDTQY
v_gene: TRBV7-9; j_gene: TRBJ2-2; CDR3aa: ASSDRTGGVTTGELF
v_gene: TRBV29-1; j_gene: TRBJ1-2; CDR3aa: SVEGRLGRGGYT
v_gene: TRBV25-1; j_gene: TRBJ1-2; CDR3aa: ASRLGGNGYT
v_gene: TRBV4-1; j_gene: TRBJ2-7; CDR3aa: ASSDSGSPYEQY
v_gene: TRBV7-9; j_gene: TRBJ2-7; CDR3aa: ASSLLASYEQY
v_gene: TRBV9; j_gene: TRBJ2-3; CDR3aa: ASSGGGSSTDTQY
v_gene: TRBV7-6; j_gene: TRBJ1-1; CDR3aa: ASSPGTVNTEAF
v_gene: TRBV15; j_gene: TRBJ2-7; CDR3aa: ATSRGASYEQY
v_gene: TRBV19; j_gene: TRBJ2-3; CDR3aa: ASSIGGGAPDTQY